Listed here are 31 T cell receptor beta chains from one sample, sequenced in a study of type 1 regulatory T cells. Their recognized antigens are unknown. TCRdb ran MiXCR on the reads and lists one entry per CDR3 protein. There are some 20,000 distinct CDR3 sequences in the sample; less than 60% occur only once, and 4% to 6% lies in the top ten. Sequenced material: cultured T cells, either the whole culture or a sorted T cell fraction (not recorded which). These receptors all come from a human donor in good health.

V usage is TRBV4-1 and J usage is TRBJ1-1, with TRBD1 as a possible D gene (6 bases). The CDR3 has 12 amino acids. V was shortened by 0 bases and J by 7 bases, with 6 bases between the two germline ends. Germline V gives CDR1 MGHRA, CDR2 YSYEKL. CDR3 in amino acids: CASSQDRGEAFF. In DNA, the CDR3 is TGCGCCAGCAGCCAAGACAGGGGTGAAGCTTTCTTT.

The V and J genes are TRBV6-1 and TRBJ2-1; either TRBD1 or TRBD2 may fit D (6 bases each). There are 15 residues in the CDR3. CDR1 MNHNS and CDR2 SASEGT come from the germline V gene. V was clipped by 10 bases and J by 4 bases, with 20 bases between them. CDR3 amino acids: CAIRVGGPRYNEQFF. CDR3 bases: TGTGCCATCAGAGTTGGGGGGCCTAGGTACAATGAGCAGTTCTTC.

By share of the sample, this clonotype is medium-sized (0.01 to 0.1%). The genes are TRBV12-3 or TRBV12-4 and TRBJ1-2, with 11 bases aligning to TRBD1. There are 16 residues in the CDR3. Trimming removed 4 bases from V and 7 bases from J; junction bases left unmatched: 11. DNA for the CDR3: TGTGCCAGCAGTTCACTCCGGGACAGGGGGTCTGGTGGCTACACCTTC. It codes for CASSSLRDRGSGGYTF.

The table lists this clonotype with a few counts. The chain carries TRBV5-4 and TRBJ1-1, with 11 bases lining up with TRBD1. This CDR3 region has 16 residues. Per germline, CDR1 SGHNT and CDR2 YYREEE (reference sequence). With 4 bases clipped from V and 0 bases from J, the junction kept 5 bases outside the gene matches. The CDR3 protein is CASSGRTGGLNTEAFF. In nucleotides, the CDR3 is TGTGCCAGCAGCGGACGGACAGGGGGCCTGAACACTGAAGCTTTCTTT. The full variable domain, with the rest looked up from reference TRBV5-4 and TRBJ1-1, is ETGVTQSPTHLIKTRGQQVTLRCSSQSGHNTVSWYQQALGQGPQFIFQYYREEENGRGNFPPRFSGLQFPNYSSELNVNALELDDSALYLCASSGRTGGLNTEAFFGQGTRLTVV.

This chain uses TRBV4-2 with TRBJ2-1; D may be TRBD2 (6 bases). Trimming left V 3 bases short and J 1 base short, with 16 bases between. Germline-derived CDR1 and CDR2 are LGHNA and YNFKEQ. This CDR3 is 17 amino acids long. The CDR3: CASSHPSGGMSYNEQFF. The CDR3, as DNA: TGTGCCAGCAGCCATCCCTCTGGGGGGATGTCCTACAATGAGCAGTTCTTC.

This clonotype has a handful of counts. V and J are TRBV6-6 and TRBJ1-2, with D possibly TRBD1 on 5 matching bases. Trimming took 2 bases from V and 8 from J, leaving 24 bases between them. In germline, CDR1 is MNHNY, CDR2 SVGAGI (reference sequence). This CDR3 is built from 17 residues. The CDR3 spells CASSYDIEGRGSGGYTF. The CDR3 DNA reads as TGTGCCAGCAGTTACGATATTGAAGGGAGGGGTTCAGGAGGCTACACCTTC.

V and J are TRBV18 and TRBJ2-7, with 7 bases lining up with TRBD1. V shed 3 bases and J 9 bases; nucleotides not matched to a gene: 14. The CDR3 has 15 residues. The germline gives CDR1 KGHSH, CDR2 LQKENI. Written as DNA, the CDR3 is TGTGCCAGCTCACCTGACAGGGAGAGACTAAAAGGGCAGTACTTC. It yields the protein CASSPDRERLKGQYF.

In its sample, this clonotype was seen a few times. The chain carries TRBV5-6 and TRBJ1-1; no clear D gene. V was clipped by 4 bases and J by 1 base, with 11 bases between them. The CDR3 has 14 amino acids. The germline V gene has CDR1 SGHDT and CDR2 YYEEEE. The CDR3 region has the DNA TGTGCCAGCAGCCCACCGTTGGGGAACACTGAAGCTTTCTTT. It yields the protein CASSPPLGNTEAFF.

The rearrangement joins TRBV5-1 to TRBJ2-7; 8 bases are a match to TRBD1. Unmatched junction bases numbered 6, after V lost 2 bases and J lost 2 bases. The V gene's germline CDR1 is SGHRS and CDR2 YFSETQ. The CDR3 runs 15 residues. The CDR3 nucleotides are TGCGCCAGCAGCTTTACTACAGGGGGGACCTACGAGCAGTACTTC. Translation gives CASSFTTGGTYEQYF.

In this sample, this clonotype turned up a few times. The V and J genes are TRBV2 and TRBJ2-3, with 7 bases identical to TRBD1. Germline values: CDR1 SNHLY, CDR2 FYNNEI. CDR3 length equals 14 residues. Losses at the gene ends were 7 bases for V and 1 base for J; bases not matched to a gene: 5. As DNA, the CDR3 is TGTGCCAGCACTTCGACAGGGCGCACAGATACGCAGTATTTT. This encodes CASTSTGRTDTQYF.

This clonotype is deemed medium-sized (0.01 to 0.1%). The chain has TRBV18 and TRBJ2-1; 12 positions agree with TRBD2. V shed 3 bases and J 9 bases; nucleotides not matched to a gene: 15. The CDR3 is 18 amino acids. CDR1 is KGHSH and CDR2 is LQKENI in the germline V gene. The CDR3 loop reads CASSPVSALAGGPGEQFF. The CDR3 bases are TGTGCCAGCTCACCCGTTTCTGCACTAGCGGGGGGCCCCGGTGAGCAGTTCTTC.

Worth noting for this clonotype: The junction and the germline gene differ at one end; a read error may be behind it. The J gene is TRBJ1-1, the V gene TRBV29-1; 7 positions agree with TRBD1. Germline V CDR1 and CDR2: SQVTM, ANQGSEA. CDR3 length: 12 amino acids. CDR3 region: CSVERGGTGAFF. In nucleotides, the CDR3 is TGCAGCGTTGAAAGAGGGGGCACTGGAGCTTTCTTT.

This clonotype has more than one count but fewer than ten. This chain uses TRBV20-1 with TRBJ2-3, with D unclear. V lost 0 bases and J lost 0, with 10 bases in between. Germline-derived CDR1 and CDR2 are DFQATT and SNEGSKA (reference sequence). The CDR3 extends over 15 amino acids. The CDR3 loop is CSARDYRTSTDTQYF. DNA of the CDR3: TGCAGTGCTAGAGATTATAGGACGAGCACAGATACGCAGTATTTT.

In its sample, this clonotype was seen a few times. The chain combines TRBV5-1 with TRBJ2-1; perhaps TRBD2 as D (6 bases). Trimming took off 4 bases at V and 6 bases at J, with 17 bases between the two ends. The germline V gene encodes CDR1 SGHRS and CDR2 YFSETQ. The CDR3 contains 15 residues. CDR3 region: CASSPRAVGSNEQFF. The CDR3 DNA follows: TGCGCCAGCAGCCCGCGGGCGGTCGGGAGCAATGAGCAGTTCTTC.

In its sample, this clonotype is medium-sized. This sequence joins TRBV18 and TRBJ1-1; D is unclear. V lost 5 bases to trimming and J lost 2 bases, with 9 bases between them. The CDR3 extends over 13 amino acids. From germline, CDR1 is KGHSH and CDR2 LQKENI. CDR3 protein: CASSKEVNTEAFF. Here the CDR3 DNA reads TGTGCCAGCTCAAAAGAGGTCAACACTGAAGCTTTCTTT.

This clonotype occurred once. The chain is built from TRBV5-1 and TRBJ1-1; TRBD1 agrees at 8 bases. V shed 2 bases and J 5 bases; nucleotides not matched to a gene: 5. The CDR3 loop spans 14 amino acids. Germline CDR1 SGHRS, CDR2 YFSETQ. CDR3: CASSFYTGGTEAFF. Here the CDR3 DNA reads TGCGCCAGCAGCTTCTACACAGGGGGAACTGAAGCTTTCTTT.

The sample holds a few counts of this clonotype. This chain connects TRBV7-2 to TRBJ1-5; D remains ambiguous. Trimming removed 6 bases from V and 0 bases from J, with 12 bases in between. The CDR3 runs 15 residues. In germline, CDR1 is SGHTA, CDR2 FQGNSA. CDR3 bases: TGTGCCAGCAGTCGCGTAACTGATAGCAATCAGCCCCAGCATTTT. Protein sequence: CASSRVTDSNQPQHF.

The V and J genes are TRBV4-2 and TRBJ1-6; D not certain. The CDR3 totals 16 residues. The germline gives CDR1 LGHNA, CDR2 YNFKEQ. Trimming stripped 0 bases from V and 0 bases from J, with 6 bases between. The CDR3 reads CASSQESYSYNSPLHF. CDR3 nucleotides: TGTGCCAGCAGCCAAGAAAGTTACTCCTATAATTCACCCCTCCACTTT.

This clonotype was observed at least ten times. V is TRBV5-1 and J is TRBJ1-2; weak D call: TRBD1 (5 bases). Deletions cut 0 bases from V and 3 bases from J, with 6 bases between. Per germline, CDR1 SGHRS and CDR2 YFSETQ. This CDR3 contains 13 residues. CDR3 amino acids: CASSLGGDYGYTF. CDR3 sequence (DNA): TGCGCCAGCAGCTTGGGAGGGGACTATGGCTACACCTTC.

This clonotype is medium-sized within its sample. This chain joins TRBV11-2 and TRBJ2-5, with 10 bases lining up with TRBD1. The trim removed 5 bases at V and 4 bases at J, leaving 10 bases unmatched. Germline CDR1 reads SGHAT; CDR2 reads FQNNGV. The CDR3 totals 16 residues. The CDR3 spells CASSSHGTGVGETQYF. In DNA, the CDR3 is TGTGCCAGCAGCAGCCACGGGACAGGGGTAGGAGAGACCCAGTACTTC.

This clonotype was seen more than once but under ten times. The V call is TRBV7-8, the J call TRBJ2-7; 7 nucleotides line up with TRBD2. With V trimmed by 5 bases and J by 0 bases, 7 bases remained unmatched. From germline, CDR1 is SGHVS and CDR2 FQNEAQ. The CDR3 extends over 15 amino acids. The CDR3 is CASSARRESSYEQYF. The CDR3, as DNA: TGTGCCAGCAGCGCAAGGCGGGAGTCCTCCTACGAGCAGTACTTC.

V usage is TRBV12-3 or TRBV12-4 and J usage is TRBJ1-5; 12 nucleotides align to TRBD1. The trim removed 6 bases at V and 6 bases at J, leaving 9 bases unmatched. CDR3 length equals 16 residues. The CDR3 region has the DNA TGTGCCAGCAGCTCATCGGGACAGGGGGCAATTCAGCCCCAGCATTTT. Its translation: CASSSSGQGAIQPQHF.

On this clonotype: A clone one base away is much larger, so this may be a read error. The CDR3 nucleotides are TGTGCCAGCAGCGCCCATGGTTCCCTAGCGACAGATACGCAGTATTTT. Its translation is CASSAHGSLATDTQYF. V and J are TRBV9 and TRBJ2-3; a possible D gene is TRBD2 (6 bases). With 3 bases removed from V and 3 bases from J, the gap between germline ends came to 17 bases. The CDR3 is 16 amino acids. CDR1 is SGDLS and CDR2 is YYNGEE in the germline V gene.

This clonotype was seen only a few times. This chain connects TRBV10-3 to TRBJ2-3; 8 bases match TRBD1. After removal of 7 bases from V and 12 bases from J, the junction contained 15 bases not matched to a gene. The CDR3 length is 14 residues. Germline CDR1 ENHRY, CDR2 SYGVKD. CDR3 bases: TGTGCCATCAACCGGGATAGGACAGGGTCAACTCAGTATTTT. Translated, it gives CAINRDRTGSTQYF.

V gene TRBV5-1 combines with J gene TRBJ1-2, with TRBD1 matching over 12 bases. Germline CDR1 and CDR2: SGHRS and YFSETQ. This CDR3 has 14 residues. With V trimmed by 4 bases and J by 7 bases, 5 bases remained unmatched. DNA of the CDR3: TGCGCCAGCAGCGCTCCGGGACAGGGGGCTGGCTACACCTTC. Its protein product is CASSAPGQGAGYTF.

V is TRBV2 and J is TRBJ2-5, with D possibly matching TRBD2 (5 bases). There are 15 residues in the CDR3. V shed 7 bases and J shed 5 bases, with 20 bases lying between them. The germline V gene has CDR1 SNHLY and CDR2 FYNNEI. The CDR3 bases are TGTGCCAGCACCGGGGTCACGGCCTTTATGGAGACCCAGTACTTC. This gives the protein CASTGVTAFMETQYF. Drawing the rest from reference TRBV2 and TRBJ2-5, the complete variable domain is EPEVTQTPSHQVTQMGQEVILRCVPISNHLYFYWYRQILGQKVEFLVSFYNNEISEKSEIFDDQFSVERPDGSNFTLKIRSTKLEDSAMYFCASTGVTAFMETQYFGPGTRLLVL.

The CDR3 bases are TGCGCCAGCAGCCAGGGGACAGTAGACCCTTGGAACATTCAGTACTTC. Translated: CASSQGTVDPWNIQYF. V and J are TRBV4-1 and TRBJ2-4; 7 nucleotides align to TRBD1. Germline CDR1 is MGHRA and CDR2 is YSYEKL. This CDR3 has 16 amino acids. Trimming cost V 3 bases and J 7 bases; bases outside gene matches: 12.

This clonotype was detected once. The rearrangement links TRBV6-1 to TRBJ2-7; unclear D gene. This CDR3 is built from 15 residues. Germline V gene lookup returns CDR1 MNHNS and CDR2 SASEGT. With 6 bases removed from V and 5 bases from J, the gap between germline ends came to 20 bases. DNA for the CDR3: TGTGCCAGCAGCCTAAAGCCACCTGGTTCGGACGAGCAGTACTTC. Its protein product is CASSLKPPGSDEQYF.

This clonotype turned up a few times. The CDR3 ends on some other residue instead of the conserved phenylalanine or tryptophan, so this is likely a read error. The limits of the CDR3 on the DNA are not certain, so only TCRdb's listed CDR3 is given. This chain links TRBV18 with TRBJ2-7; the table assigns TRBD1, which was not confirmed against the DNA. The CDR3 totals 12 residues, both ends included. CDR1 KGHSH and CDR2 LQKENI come from the germline V gene. CDR3: CASSLGAGQGLL.

The gene calls are TRBV20-1 and TRBJ2-7; D is uncertain. Germline V gives CDR1 DFQATT, CDR2 SNEGSKA (reference sequence). The CDR3 runs 12 residues. Written as DNA, the CDR3 is TGCAGCTCGATCGGGCACTCCTACGAGCAGTACTTC. Protein: CSSIGHSYEQYF.

J is TRBJ2-3 and V is TRBV4-1, with 8 bases matching TRBD2. V lost 1 base and J lost 3; bases outside the gene matches: 6. The CDR3 is 16 residues long. In germline, CDR1 is MGHRA, CDR2 YSYEKL. CDR3 region: CASSQAPSGPTDTQYF. CDR3 nucleotide sequence: TGCGCCAGCAGCCAAGCGCCTAGCGGGCCAACAGATACGCAGTATTTT.